The 4 T cell receptor beta chains given below trace back to one sample, sequenced in a study of shared clonotypes between healthy human individuals. The method was immunoSEQ multiplex PCR; TCRdb's version includes in-frame clones alone and lacks a portion of them. The sample includes around 2.5 million clones, 93% of them seen just once. The specimen was naive CD4+ T cells from PBMCs. The sample's subset: CD45RA+ positively selected. Receptors originate from a man aged 18 to 29 in good health. Some clones in this sample may be carry-over from other donors' samples.

J is TRBJ1-2 and V is TRBV6-6; 8 nucleotides align to TRBD1. Trimming cost V 5 bases and J 4 bases; bases outside gene matches: 3. Germline lookup yields CDR1 MNHNY and CDR2 SVGAGI (reference sequence). This CDR3 has 13 residues. This chain's CDR3 is CASSPGGGYGYTF. CDR3 in DNA: TGTGCCAGCAGTCCAGGGGGCGGCTATGGCTACACCTTC.

The rearrangement uses TRBV6-5 and TRBJ2-5; a weak D match, TRBD1 (5 bases). The CDR3 runs to 13 residues. The V and J ends lost 7 bases and 3 bases respectively, with 12 bases between them. Germline V gene data show CDR1 as MNHEY and CDR2 as SVGAGI. CDR3 in DNA: TGTGCCAGCATTGCCCCAGGGAAAGAGACCCAGTACTTC. This codes for CASIAPGKETQYF.

This clone was found a few times. The J gene is TRBJ2-7, the V gene TRBV28, with D tentatively TRBD1 or TRBD2 (5 bases each). V dropped 2 bases and J dropped 2 bases, with 19 bases sitting between them. Looked up from germline, CDR1 is MDHEN and CDR2 is SYDVKM. The CDR3 has 17 amino acids. CDR3: CASSLRRGTASPYEQYF. The CDR3 region has the DNA TGTGCCAGCAGTTTACGGCGTGGGACCGCTTCACCCTACGAGCAGTACTTC. Full variable domain (missing parts from reference TRBV28 and TRBJ2-7): DVKVTQSSRYLVKRTGEKVFLECVQDMDHENMFWYRQDPGLGLRLIYFSYDVKMKEKGDIPEGYSVSREKKERFSLILESASTNQTSMYLCASSLRRGTASPYEQYFGPGTRLTVT.

The chain carries TRBV29-1 and TRBJ2-1; no clear D gene. The CDR3 is 10 amino acids. V was clipped by 4 bases and J by 9 bases, with 7 bases between them. CDR1 is SQVTM and CDR2 is ANQGSEA in the germline V gene. The CDR3 nucleotides read TGCAGCGTTGGGTGGGCTGAGCAGTTCTTC. Protein: CSVGWAEQFF.